This T cell receptor (beta chain) was captured in a study of T-cell memory formation after mild COVID-19. The CDR3 length is 15 residues. V lost 0 bases and J 5 bases, leaving 14 bases between the germline ends. Looked up from germline, CDR1 is SGDLS and CDR2 is YYNGEE. Barcoded TCR alpha and TCR beta cDNA libraries with UMIs came from 5'RACE using constant-segment primers. TCRdb re-derived calls from the 5' RACE reads in MiXCR, one entry per CDR3 protein. This sample has about 440,000 distinct CDR3 sequences, with 20% found just once. This clonotype was counted a few times. Sequences were obtained from PBMCs or a T cell subset sorted from them (not recorded which). This chain uses TRBV9 with TRBJ1-2, with D uncertain. This receptor was obtained from an adult woman who had mild COVID-19 (a few samples of this study predate the infection). Cell type and time point are not known. The CDR3: CASSVGHLRLYGYTF. CDR3 sequence (DNA): TGTGCCAGCAGCGTAGGACACCTGCGATTGTATGGCTACACCTTC.